Listed here are 26 T cell receptor beta chains from one sample, sequenced in a study of human versus mouse CDR3 diversity and MHC coevolution (dated by TCRdb to the late 2010s). Receptors were amplified or captured by the immunoSEQ multiplex PCR assay. Entries here come from immuneACCESS through TCRdb and include only in-frame sequences with V and J called. Some clones fail to appear in such tables; in the studies checked, an unresolved V gene covers under half of the shortfall, and the cause of the remainder is unknown. The sample data list about 77,000 clones, and around 92% of these were observed just once. The ten largest clones represent about 0.14% of the sample. Sequenced: naive CD4+ T cells from blood. The intended sense of this specimen's cell subset or site label: CD45RO-negative CD62L-positive naive CD4 T cells. The source of these receptors is a person aged 30 to 69 in good health.

The DNA for the CDR3 is TGTGCCAGCAGCCCAAGCGGGAGCTCCTACGAGCAGTACTTC. Its translation: CASSPSGSSYEQYF. The V call is TRBV7-9, the J call TRBJ2-7; 8 bases map to TRBD2. The V and J ends lost 5 bases and 0 bases, in that order; junction bases with no gene match: 3. CDR3 length: 14 amino acids. CDR1 is SEHNR, CDR2 FQNEAQ, per germline (reference sequence).

J is TRBJ1-5 and V is TRBV28; no definite D call. The germline CDR1 and CDR2 sequences are MDHEN and SYDVKM. The CDR3 totals 16 residues. Trimming took 1 base from V and 1 from J, leaving 11 bases between them. This chain's CDR3 is CASSLLSRLSNQPQHF. The CDR3 nucleotides read TGTGCCAGCAGTTTATTGTCCAGACTAAGCAATCAGCCCCAGCATTTT.

This rearrangement joins TRBV27 to TRBJ1-5, with 12 nucleotides matching TRBD1. Losses at the gene ends were 8 bases for V and 5 bases for J; bases not matched to a gene: 7. The germline V gene encodes CDR1 MNHEY and CDR2 SMNVEV (reference sequence). The CDR3 is 15 amino acids. The CDR3 DNA reads TGTGCCAGCGGCTTCGGGACAGGGGGCGATCAGCCCCAGCATTTT. Translating gives CASGFGTGGDQPQHF.

This clone was observed a few times. The genes are TRBV28 and TRBJ1-4; TRBD1 is a possible D gene (5 bases). The germline V gene has CDR1 MDHEN and CDR2 SYDVKM. The ends were cut back, 6 bases at V and 10 bases at J, with 18 bases in the middle. The CDR3 has 14 residues. The chain's CDR3 is CASSPGGGVGKLFF. The CDR3 DNA is TGTGCCAGCAGCCCCGGGGGAGGCGTCGGAAAACTGTTTTTT.

The J gene is TRBJ1-1, the V gene TRBV6-1; 7 positions match TRBD1. CDR3 length equals 14 residues. V lost 6 bases and J lost 2; bases outside the gene matches: 6. Germline V gene lookup returns CDR1 MNHNS and CDR2 SASEGT. The CDR3 nucleotides read TGTGCCAGCAGGACTGGGACAGTTAACACTGAAGCTTTCTTT. Translation gives CASRTGTVNTEAFF.

This rearrangement joins TRBV10-2 to TRBJ2-1; D is ambiguous. Germline-derived CDR1 and CDR2 are WSHSY and SAAADI. Trimming pared 7 bases from V and 15 bases from J, leaving 13 bases between. This CDR3 spans 10 amino acids. The CDR3 coding sequence is TGCGCCAGCAACGGTGGCGGTGTGTTCTTC. Its protein product is CASNGGGVFF.

As regards this clone: The DNA is left out, because the CDR3 cannot be placed on it with certainty; the CDR3 is given as TCRdb lists it. V and J are TRBV6-5 and TRBJ1-2; the table's D call, TRBD1, has no DNA check behind it. From germline, CDR1 is MNHEY and CDR2 SVGAGI. Inclusive of both ends, the CDR3 amounts to 13 amino acids. The chain's CDR3 is CASSSSTGYGYTF.

The chain joins TRBV5-1 to TRBJ2-5; D remains unclear. The closer fit of TRBJ2-7 to the DNA end suggests the J call may be wrong. The CDR3 has 13 residues. CDR1 is SGHRS, CDR2 YFSETQ, per germline. The DNA for the CDR3 is TGCGCCAGCAGCTTGAGGCAGAACTACGAGCAGTACTTC. Translating gives CASSLRQNYEQYF.

J is TRBJ1-6 and V is TRBV28, with D possibly TRBD1 on 5 matching bases. V lost 3 bases and J 10 bases, leaving 13 bases between the germline ends. CDR1 MDHEN and CDR2 SYDVKM come from the germline V gene. The CDR3 loop spans 14 amino acids. CDR3 residues: CASSLGQGNSPLHF. The CDR3 DNA sequence: TGTGCCAGCAGTTTGGGTCAGGGCAACTCACCCCTCCACTTT.

This chain links TRBV6-5 with TRBJ1-2, with 7 nucleotides matching TRBD1. V dropped 2 bases and J dropped 5; count of bases not matched to a gene: 8. CDR1 is MNHEY, CDR2 SVGAGI, per germline. CDR3 length: 15 residues. The CDR3 reads CASSYTAGGVYGYTF. The CDR3 coding sequence is TGTGCCAGCAGTTACACCGCAGGGGGTGTATATGGCTACACCTTC.

This clone was observed a few times. The V and J genes are TRBV10-3 and TRBJ1-5; D gene ambiguous. The CDR3 loop spans 13 amino acids. CDR1 ENHRY and CDR2 SYGVKD come from the germline V gene. The V end lost 3 bases, the J end lost 7 bases, and 10 bases lay between the germline ends. For the CDR3, the DNA is TGTGCCATCAGTGACGGTGGTAAACAGCCCCAGCATTTT. Translated: CAISDGGKQPQHF.

The genes are TRBV27 and TRBJ2-7; 9 nucleotides line up with TRBD1. The V segment lost 4 bases and the J segment 4 bases; nucleotides outside the gene matches: 8. CDR3 length: 15 amino acids. The germline CDR1 and CDR2 sequences are MNHEY and SMNVEV (reference sequence). The CDR3 nucleotides read TGTGCCAGCAGTTCCCGGGACAGGGTATGGTACGAGCAGTACTTC. Amino acids: CASSSRDRVWYEQYF.

The rearrangement links TRBV19 to TRBJ2-4; 8 nucleotides align to TRBD1. The CDR3 is 20 residues long. Losses at the gene ends were 4 bases for V and 0 bases for J; bases not matched to a gene: 17. CDR1 is LNHDA and CDR2 is SQIVND in the germline V gene (reference sequence). In nucleotides, the CDR3 is TGTGCCAGTAGTACCCGGGGACCGGGACAGGAGGTTTTAGCCAAAAACATTCAGTACTTC. Translation gives CASSTRGPGQEVLAKNIQYF.

J is TRBJ1-3 and V is TRBV7-8; possibly TRBD1 for D (6 bases). The germline gives CDR1 SGHVS, CDR2 FQNEAQ. V shed 1 base and J shed 0 bases, with 13 bases lying between them. This CDR3 has 17 residues. The CDR3, as DNA: TGTGCCAGCAGCTTAGGTGGGGGCACCCACTCTGGAAACACCATATATTTT. This sequence encodes CASSLGGGTHSGNTIYF.

V and J are TRBV7-6 and TRBJ2-7, with a possible D match to TRBD1 (6 bases). This CDR3 comprises 17 residues. Germline V gene data show CDR1 as SGHVS and CDR2 as FNYEAQ. Trimming cost V 1 base and J 2 bases, with 18 bases left between them. Here the CDR3 DNA reads TGTGCCAGCAGCTTAGTTTTGGGCCCGCAGGGGCCCTACGAGCAGTACTTC. This encodes CASSLVLGPQGPYEQYF.

This rearrangement joins TRBV2 to TRBJ1-5; no reliable D call. Trimming removed 6 bases at V and 2 bases at J, with 8 bases between. This CDR3 region has 13 residues. CDR1 is SNHLY and CDR2 is FYNNEI in the germline V gene. CDR3 region: CASSPDGNQPQHF. CDR3 DNA: TGTGCCAGCAGCCCAGATGGCAATCAGCCCCAGCATTTT.

The chain links TRBV4-2 to TRBJ2-7; no reliable D call. The V end was cut by 0 bases, the J end by 3 bases, with 15 bases between. CDR1 and CDR2 from the germline V gene are LGHNA and YNFKEQ. This CDR3 region has 16 residues. The CDR3 region is CASSQEVVLLVYEQYF. CDR3 in DNA: TGTGCCAGCAGCCAAGAGGTAGTCCTCTTAGTCTACGAGCAGTACTTC.

This clone was seen just once. The V gene is TRBV18, the J gene TRBJ2-1; 10 nucleotides match TRBD2. The V gene's germline CDR1 is KGHSH and CDR2 LQKENI. There are 13 residues in the CDR3. Germline trimming cut 0 bases from V and 13 bases from J; bases unmatched to any gene: 3. CDR3 region: CASSPPSGGNQFF. In nucleotides, the CDR3 is TGTGCCAGCTCACCACCTAGCGGGGGGAATCAGTTCTTC.

V usage is TRBV19 and J usage is TRBJ2-1; TRBD2 aligns across 13 bases. The CDR3 extends over 15 amino acids. Germline V gives CDR1 LNHDA, CDR2 SQIVND (reference sequence). The V and J ends lost 5 bases and 4 bases, in that order; junction bases with no gene match: 2. The CDR3 nucleotides read TGTGCCAGTAGTCGGACTAGCGGGGGATACAATGAGCAGTTCTTC. It encodes CASSRTSGGYNEQFF.

V usage is TRBV9 and J usage is TRBJ2-6; 12 positions match TRBD1. CDR3 length equals 16 residues. Germline lookup yields CDR1 SGDLS and CDR2 YYNGEE. After removal of 3 bases from V and 4 bases from J, the junction contained 2 bases not matched to a gene. The CDR3 loop is CASSAGQGAGANVLTF. CDR3 bases: TGTGCCAGCAGCGCGGGACAGGGGGCCGGGGCCAACGTCCTGACTTTC.

This chain connects TRBV27 to TRBJ1-4; 7 bases match TRBD1. The CDR3 has 14 residues. From germline, CDR1 is MNHEY and CDR2 SMNVEV (reference sequence). V lost 7 bases to trimming and J lost 3 bases; unmatched junction nucleotides: 5. DNA of the CDR3: TGTGCCAGCAAGGGACAGCCAGCTAATGAAAAACTGTTTTTT. Translation gives CASKGQPANEKLFF.

V and J are TRBV5-1 and TRBJ2-7; possibly TRBD1 or TRBD2 for D (6 bases each). Germline V gene data show CDR1 as SGHRS and CDR2 as YFSETQ. Trimming removed 7 bases at V and 0 bases at J, with 17 bases between. The CDR3 contains 15 residues. CDR3 amino acids: CASRLGGQTSYEQYF. CDR3 sequence (DNA): TGCGCCAGCCGTTTGGGGGGACAAACCTCCTACGAGCAGTACTTC.

The CDR3 loop reads CASSLVHRNTEAFF. CDR3 DNA sequence: TGTGCCAGCAGCTTGGTACACCGGAACACTGAAGCTTTCTTT. The chain carries TRBV5-4 and TRBJ1-1; D ambiguous. Germline V gives CDR1 SGHNT, CDR2 YYREEE (reference sequence). The CDR3 has 14 amino acids. Between the trimmed V and J ends, which lost 0 bases and 1 base, there was a span of 7 bases.

As for this clone: The same CDR3 can be traced to other DNA sequences in this sample. The chain couples TRBV7-9 to TRBJ2-5, with 7 positions matching TRBD2. The CDR3 length is 12 residues. Germline-derived CDR1 and CDR2 are SEHNR and FQNEAQ (reference sequence). V was pared by 5 bases and J by 5 bases, with 2 bases of the junction left unmatched. CDR3 coding DNA: TGTGCCAGCAGCCCTAGCGGTGAGACCCAGTACTTC. It translates to CASSPSGETQYF.

This rearrangement joins TRBV9 to TRBJ2-6; no reliable D call. Trimming took 2 bases from V and 1 from J, leaving 7 bases between them. There are 15 residues in the CDR3. The germline V gene encodes CDR1 SGDLS and CDR2 YYNGEE. CDR3 sequence: CASSVSGSGANVLTF. CDR3 sequence (DNA): TGTGCCAGCAGCGTCTCCGGGTCTGGGGCCAACGTCCTGACTTTC.

V and J are TRBV4-1 and TRBJ2-7; weak D call: TRBD1 (6 bases). Germline CDR1 is MGHRA and CDR2 is YSYEKL. V lost 2 bases to trimming and J lost 3 bases, with 14 bases between them. The CDR3 totals 15 residues. CDR3 DNA: TGCGCCAGCAGCCAACTCCGGGACACTTACTACGAGCAGTACTTC. It specifies CASSQLRDTYYEQYF.